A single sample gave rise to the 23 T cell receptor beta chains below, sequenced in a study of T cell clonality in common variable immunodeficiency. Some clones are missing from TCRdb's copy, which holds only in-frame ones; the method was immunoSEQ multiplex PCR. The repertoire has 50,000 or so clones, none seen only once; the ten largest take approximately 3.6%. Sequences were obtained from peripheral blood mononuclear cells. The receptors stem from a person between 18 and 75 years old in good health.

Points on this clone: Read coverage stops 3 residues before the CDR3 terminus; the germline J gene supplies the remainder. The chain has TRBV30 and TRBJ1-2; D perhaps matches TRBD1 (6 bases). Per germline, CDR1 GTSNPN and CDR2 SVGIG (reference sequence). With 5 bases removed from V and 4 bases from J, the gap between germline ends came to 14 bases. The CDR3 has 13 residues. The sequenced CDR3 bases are TGTGCCTGGGGGACCGGGACACTCTATGGC. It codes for CAWGTGTLYG. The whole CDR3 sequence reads CAWGTGTLYGYTF.

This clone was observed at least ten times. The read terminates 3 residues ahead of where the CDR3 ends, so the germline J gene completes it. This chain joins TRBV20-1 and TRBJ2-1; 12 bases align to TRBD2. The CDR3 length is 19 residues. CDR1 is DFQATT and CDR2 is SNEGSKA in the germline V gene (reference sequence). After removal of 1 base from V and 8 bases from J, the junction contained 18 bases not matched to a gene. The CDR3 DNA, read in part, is TGCAGTGCTAGAGGGAGGACTAGCGGGACATTCCTAACAACCTATGAG. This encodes CSARGRTSGTFLTTYE. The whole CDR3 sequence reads CSARGRTSGTFLTTYEQFF.

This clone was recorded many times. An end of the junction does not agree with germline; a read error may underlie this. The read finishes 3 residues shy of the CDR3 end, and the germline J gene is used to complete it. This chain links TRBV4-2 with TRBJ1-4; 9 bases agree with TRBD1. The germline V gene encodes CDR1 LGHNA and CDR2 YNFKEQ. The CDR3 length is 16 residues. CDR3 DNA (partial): TGCGCCAGCAGCCCCTACAGGGGGCCGACTAATGAAAAA. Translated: CASSPYRGPTNEK. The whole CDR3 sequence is CASSPYRGPTNEKLFF.

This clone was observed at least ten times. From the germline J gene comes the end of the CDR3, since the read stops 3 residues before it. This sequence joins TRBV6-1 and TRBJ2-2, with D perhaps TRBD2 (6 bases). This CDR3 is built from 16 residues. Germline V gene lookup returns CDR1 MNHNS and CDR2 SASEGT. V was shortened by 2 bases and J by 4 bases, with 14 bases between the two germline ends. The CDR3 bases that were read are TGTGCCAGCAGTGAACCTGGGCTAGCGAGCACCGGGGAG. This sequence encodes CASSEPGLASTGE. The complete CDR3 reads CASSEPGLASTGELFF.

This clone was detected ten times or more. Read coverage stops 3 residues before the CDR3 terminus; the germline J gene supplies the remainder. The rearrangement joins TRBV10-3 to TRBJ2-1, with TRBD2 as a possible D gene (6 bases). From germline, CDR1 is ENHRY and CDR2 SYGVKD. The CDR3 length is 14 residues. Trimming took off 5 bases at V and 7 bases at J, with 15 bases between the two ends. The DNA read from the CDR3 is TGTGCCATCAGTCCGGTGGGGGGAACGAATGAG. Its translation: CAISPVGGTNE. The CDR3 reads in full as CAISPVGGTNEQFF.

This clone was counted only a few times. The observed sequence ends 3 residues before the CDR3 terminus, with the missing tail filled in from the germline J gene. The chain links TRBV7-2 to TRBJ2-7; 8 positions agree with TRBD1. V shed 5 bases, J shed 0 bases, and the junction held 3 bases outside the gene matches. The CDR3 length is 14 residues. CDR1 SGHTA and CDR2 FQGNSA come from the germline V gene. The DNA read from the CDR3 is TGTGCCAGCAGCCCCAGGGGGCGCTCCTACGAG. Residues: CASSPRGRSYE. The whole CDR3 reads CASSPRGRSYEQYF.

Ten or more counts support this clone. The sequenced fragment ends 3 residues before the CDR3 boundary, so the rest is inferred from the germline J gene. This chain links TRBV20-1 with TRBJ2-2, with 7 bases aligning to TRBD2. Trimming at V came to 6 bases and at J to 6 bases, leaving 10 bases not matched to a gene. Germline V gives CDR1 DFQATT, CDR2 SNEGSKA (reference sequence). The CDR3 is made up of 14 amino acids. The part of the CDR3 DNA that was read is TGCAGTGCCCCCGCGGCGGGGGTATCCGGGGAG. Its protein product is CSAPAAGVSGE. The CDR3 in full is CSAPAAGVSGELFF.

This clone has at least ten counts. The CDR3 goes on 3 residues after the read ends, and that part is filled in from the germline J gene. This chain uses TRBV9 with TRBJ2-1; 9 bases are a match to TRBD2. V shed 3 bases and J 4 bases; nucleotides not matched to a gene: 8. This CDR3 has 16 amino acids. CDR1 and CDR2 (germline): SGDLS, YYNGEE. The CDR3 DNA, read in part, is TGTGCCAGCAGCGGGGGGGTAGCGGGAGTTTACAATGAG. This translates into CASSGGVAGVYNE. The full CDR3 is CASSGGVAGVYNEQFF.

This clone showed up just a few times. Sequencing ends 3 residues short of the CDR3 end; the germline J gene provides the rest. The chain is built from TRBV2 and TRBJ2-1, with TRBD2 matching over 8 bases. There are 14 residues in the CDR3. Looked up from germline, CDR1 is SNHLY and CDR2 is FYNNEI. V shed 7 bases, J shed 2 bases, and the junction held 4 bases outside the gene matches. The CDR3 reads CASKAGEAYNEQFF. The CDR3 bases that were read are TGTGCCAGCAAAGCGGGAGAGGCCTACAATGAG.

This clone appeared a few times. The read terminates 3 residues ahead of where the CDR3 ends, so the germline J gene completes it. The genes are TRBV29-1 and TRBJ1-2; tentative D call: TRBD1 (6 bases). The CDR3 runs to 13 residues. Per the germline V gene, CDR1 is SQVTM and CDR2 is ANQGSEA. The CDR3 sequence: CSVESGGDETYTF. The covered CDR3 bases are TGCAGCGTTGAAAGCGGGGGCGACGAGACC. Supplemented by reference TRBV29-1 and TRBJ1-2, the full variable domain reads SAVISQKPSRDICQRGTSLTIQCQVDSQVTMMFWYRQQPGQSLTLIATANQGSEATYESGFVIDKFPISRPNLTFSTLTVSNMSPEDSSIYLCSVESGGDETYTFGSGTRLTVV.

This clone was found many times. The sequenced CDR3 bases are TGTGCCTGGAGTGAGGACTCGGCGAGTTCACCC. It codes for CAWSEDSASSP. The whole CDR3 sequence is CAWSEDSASSPLHF. The J gene is TRBJ1-6, the V gene TRBV30; D gene ambiguous. With the read ending 3 residues before the CDR3 end, the germline J gene is used to fill in that end. The CDR3 length is 14 residues. From germline, CDR1 is GTSNPN and CDR2 SVGIG (reference sequence). Trimming cost V 1 base and J 9 bases, with 13 bases left between them.

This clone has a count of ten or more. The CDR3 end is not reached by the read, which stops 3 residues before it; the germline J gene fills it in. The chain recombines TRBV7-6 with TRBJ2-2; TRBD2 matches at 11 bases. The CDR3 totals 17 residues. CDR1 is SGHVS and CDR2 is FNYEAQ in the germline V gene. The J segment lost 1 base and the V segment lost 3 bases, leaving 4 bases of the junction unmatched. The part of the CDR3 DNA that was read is TGTGCCAGCAGCTTCGCGACTAGCGGGGAGAACACCGGGGAG. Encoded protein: CASSFATSGENTGE. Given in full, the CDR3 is CASSFATSGENTGELFF.

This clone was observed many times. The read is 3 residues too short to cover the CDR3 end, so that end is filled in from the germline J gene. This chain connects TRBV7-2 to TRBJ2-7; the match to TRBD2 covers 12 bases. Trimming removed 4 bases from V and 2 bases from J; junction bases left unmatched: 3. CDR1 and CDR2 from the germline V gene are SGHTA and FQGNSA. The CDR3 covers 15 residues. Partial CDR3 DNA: TGTGCCAGCAGCTCGTCTAGCGGGAGGGCCTACGAG. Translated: CASSSSSGRAYE. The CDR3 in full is CASSSSSGRAYEQYF.

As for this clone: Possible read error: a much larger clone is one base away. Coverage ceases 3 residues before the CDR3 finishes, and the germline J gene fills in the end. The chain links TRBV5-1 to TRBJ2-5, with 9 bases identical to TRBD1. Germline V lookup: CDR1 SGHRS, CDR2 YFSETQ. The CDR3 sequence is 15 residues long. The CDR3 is CASSTGTGSTDTQYF. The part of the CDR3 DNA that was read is TGCGCCAGCTCGACCGGGACAGGGAGCACAGATACC.

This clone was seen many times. The covered CDR3 bases are TGTGCCAGCAGTGACTCTAGCGGGCCAGATACG. Translated: CASSDSSGPDT. The whole CDR3 reads CASSDSSGPDTQYF. The gene calls are TRBV6-4 and TRBJ2-3, with 7 bases aligning to TRBD2. Read data end 3 residues before the CDR3 end; the end is taken from the germline J gene. Germline V gene lookup returns CDR1 MRHNA and CDR2 SNTAGT. CDR3 length equals 14 residues. J lost 4 bases, V lost 0 bases, and 1 base had no gene match.

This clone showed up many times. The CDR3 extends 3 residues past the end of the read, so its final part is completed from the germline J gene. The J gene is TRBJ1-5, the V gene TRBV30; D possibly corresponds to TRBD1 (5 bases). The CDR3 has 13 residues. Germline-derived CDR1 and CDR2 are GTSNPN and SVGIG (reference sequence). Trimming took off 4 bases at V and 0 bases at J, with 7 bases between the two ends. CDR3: CAWTRDSNQPQHF. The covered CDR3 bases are TGTGCCTGGACCAGGGATAGCAATCAGCCC.

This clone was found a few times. The part of the CDR3 DNA that was read is TGTGCCAGTAGTGCTTACCTCAGGGGAGGAGGCGCC. It specifies CASSAYLRGGGA. The whole CDR3 protein is CASSAYLRGGGAIYF. The chain joins TRBV19 to TRBJ1-3; D is possibly TRBD1 (6 bases). The CDR3 end is not reached by the read, which stops 3 residues before it; the germline J gene fills it in. Germline CDR1 and CDR2: LNHDA and SQIVND (reference sequence). The CDR3 sequence is 15 residues long.

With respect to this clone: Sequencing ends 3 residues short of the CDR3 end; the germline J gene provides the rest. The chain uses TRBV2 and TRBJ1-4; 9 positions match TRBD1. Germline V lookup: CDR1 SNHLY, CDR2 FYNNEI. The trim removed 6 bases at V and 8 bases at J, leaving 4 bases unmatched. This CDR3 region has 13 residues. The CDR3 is CASRRTGDEKLFF. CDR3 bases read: TGTGCCAGCAGAAGGACAGGGGACGAAAAA.

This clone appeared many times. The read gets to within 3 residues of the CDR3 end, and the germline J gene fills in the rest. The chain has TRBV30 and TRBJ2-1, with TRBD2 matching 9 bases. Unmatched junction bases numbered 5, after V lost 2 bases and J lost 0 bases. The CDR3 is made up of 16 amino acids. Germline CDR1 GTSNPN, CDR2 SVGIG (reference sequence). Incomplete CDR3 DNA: TGTGCCTGGAGTTTCGGTAGCGGGAGCTCCTACAATGAG. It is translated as CAWSFGSGSSYNE. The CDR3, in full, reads CAWSFGSGSSYNEQFF.

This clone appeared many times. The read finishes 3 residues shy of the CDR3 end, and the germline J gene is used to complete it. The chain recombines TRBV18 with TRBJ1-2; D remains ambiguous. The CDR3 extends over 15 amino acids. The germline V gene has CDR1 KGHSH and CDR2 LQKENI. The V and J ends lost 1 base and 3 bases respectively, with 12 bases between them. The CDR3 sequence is CASSPRTGSDYGYTF. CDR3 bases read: TGTGCCAGCTCACCACGTACCGGGTCGGACTATGGC.

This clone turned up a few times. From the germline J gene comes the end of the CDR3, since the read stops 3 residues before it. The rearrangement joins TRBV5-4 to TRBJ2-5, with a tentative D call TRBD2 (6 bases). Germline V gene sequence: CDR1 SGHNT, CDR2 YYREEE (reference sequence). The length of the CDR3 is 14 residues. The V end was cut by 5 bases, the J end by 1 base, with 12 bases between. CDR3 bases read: TGTGCCAGCAGGGACTACATGGGCCAAGAGACC. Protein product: CASRDYMGQET. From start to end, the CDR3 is CASRDYMGQETQYF.

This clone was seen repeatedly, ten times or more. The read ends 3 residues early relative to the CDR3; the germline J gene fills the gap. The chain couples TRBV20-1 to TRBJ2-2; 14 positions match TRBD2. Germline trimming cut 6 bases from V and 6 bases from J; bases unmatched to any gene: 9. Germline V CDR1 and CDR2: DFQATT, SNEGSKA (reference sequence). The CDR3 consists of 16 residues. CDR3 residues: CSAEKGLAGGPGELFF. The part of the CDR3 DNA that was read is TGCAGTGCGGAGAAAGGACTAGCGGGAGGACCCGGGGAG.

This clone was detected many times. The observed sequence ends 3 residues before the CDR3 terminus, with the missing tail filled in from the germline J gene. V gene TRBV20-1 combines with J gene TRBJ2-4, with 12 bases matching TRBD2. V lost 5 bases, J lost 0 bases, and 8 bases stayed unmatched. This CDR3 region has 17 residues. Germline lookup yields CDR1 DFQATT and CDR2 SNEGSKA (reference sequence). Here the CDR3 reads CSAGLAGGTLAKNIQYF. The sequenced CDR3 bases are TGCAGTGCTGGGCTAGCGGGAGGGACTCTAGCCAAAAACATT.